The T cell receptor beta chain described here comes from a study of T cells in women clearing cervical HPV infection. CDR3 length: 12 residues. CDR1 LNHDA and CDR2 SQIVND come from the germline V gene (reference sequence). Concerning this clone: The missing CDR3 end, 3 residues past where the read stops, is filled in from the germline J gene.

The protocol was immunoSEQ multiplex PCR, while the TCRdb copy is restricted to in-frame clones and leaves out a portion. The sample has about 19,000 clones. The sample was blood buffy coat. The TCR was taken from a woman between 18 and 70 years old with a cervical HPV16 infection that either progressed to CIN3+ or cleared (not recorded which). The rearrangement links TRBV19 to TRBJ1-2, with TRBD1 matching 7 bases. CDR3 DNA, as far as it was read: TGTGCCAGTAGCAGACAGGGATGGGAC. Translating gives CASSRQGWD. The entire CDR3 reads CASSRQGWDYTF.